This TCR beta chain was identified in a study of early T cells in non-severe SARS-CoV-2 infection. Unique molecular identifiers were attached to individual cDNA molecules. TCRdb independently ran MiXCR on the 5' RACE reads; one entry per CDR3 protein. The top ten hold 3% to 3.5% of the sample, which has some 70,000 distinct CDR3 sequences, approximately 9.2% seen once. Germline CDR1 and CDR2: LGHDT and YNNKEL (reference sequence). Trimming pared 4 bases from V and 6 bases from J, leaving 16 bases between. This CDR3 has 14 amino acids. The sample comprised whole blood. J is TRBJ2-7 and V is TRBV3-1; weak D call: TRBD2 (6 bases). This receptor was taken from an adult who was a healthcare worker with PCR-confirmed SARS-CoV-2 infection or an uninfected control (not recorded which). The CDR3: CASSPDGGRAEQYF. DNA for the CDR3: TGTGCCAGCAGCCCCGACGGGGGACGGGCCGAGCAGTACTTC.